The rows below give T cell receptor beta chains drawn from one sample of a study of shared clonotypes between healthy human individuals. The method was immunoSEQ multiplex PCR; TCRdb's version includes in-frame clones alone and lacks a portion of them. This repertoire shows approximately 2.1 million clones, over 90% found once; its top ten account for 0.3% to 0.4%. Sequences were obtained from naive CD4+ T cells from PBMCs. The receptors here all came from a man younger than 35 in good health. Some clones in this sample may be carry-over from other donors' samples. CDR3s include the opening cysteine and the closing phenylalanine or tryptophan. Fields, in order: CDR3 length, D gene, V gene, CDR3 protein. D genes are given only for firm matches.

length: 14
D: NA
V: TRBV7-8
CDR3: CASSLGRLNTEAFF

length: 16
D: NA
V: TRBV5-1
CDR3: CASSAIKSGQTYEQYF

length: 11
D: NA
V: TRBV30
CDR3: CAWSEEGELFF

length: 13
D: NA
V: TRBV4-2
CDR3: CASSQTSSYEQYF

length: 13
D: NA
V: TRBV7-2
CDR3: CASSLEGTYGYTF

length: 17
D: TRBD1
V: TRBV28
CDR3: CASSLWGQDYSNQPQHF

length: 13
D: NA
V: TRBV14
CDR3: CASSQAFYTEAFF

length: 13
D: NA
V: TRBV2
CDR3: CASSETGSYGYTF

length: 13
D: NA
V: TRBV9
CDR3: CASSVDGSYGYTF

length: 16
D: TRBD2
V: TRBV4-1
CDR3: CASSQDRGGTYNEQFF

length: 14
D: NA
V: TRBV5-1
CDR3: CASSLGDLSSGQYF

length: 14
D: NA
V: TRBV18
CDR3: CASSNQGVGETQYF

length: 16
D: NA
V: TRBV7-6
CDR3: CASSSSGQTSYNEQFF

length: 17
D: TRBD1
V: TRBV2
CDR3: CATRKGTGPASTDTQYF

length: 15
D: TRBD1
V: TRBV5-1
CDR3: CASSPGQGFGEKLFF

length: 18
D: NA
V: TRBV11-1
CDR3: CASSLEPPFDRSNQPQHF

length: 14
D: NA
V: TRBV5-1
CDR3: CASRTWTDTYEQYF

length: 16
D: NA
V: TRBV7-9
CDR3: CASSLVGGLSYNEQFF

length: 15
D: TRBD1
V: TRBV6-1
CDR3: CASSPQWDRVYEQYF

length: 13
D: NA
V: TRBV6-1
CDR3: CASSEDSGRGAFF

length: 16
D: TRBD1
V: TRBV5-4
CDR3: CASSSTRQGDTGELFF

length: 15
D: NA
V: TRBV9
CDR3: CASSAISSGANVLTF

length: 15
D: NA
V: TRBV2
CDR3: CASSLTMTRNYGYTF

length: 15
D: TRBD1
V: TRBV6-5
CDR3: CASSSGTGGVDTQYF

length: 18
D: TRBD1
V: TRBV29-1
CDR3: CSATPMTGSGGITGELFF

length: 16
D: NA
V: TRBV19
CDR3: CASNGLVPSSYNEQFF

length: 16
D: TRBD1
V: TRBV14
CDR3: CASSQPGQGIGNEQFF

length: 14
D: NA
V: TRBV7-8
CDR3: CASSRERSYYEQYF

length: 19
D: NA
V: TRBV27
CDR3: CASSFLGRPPTYGNTEAFF